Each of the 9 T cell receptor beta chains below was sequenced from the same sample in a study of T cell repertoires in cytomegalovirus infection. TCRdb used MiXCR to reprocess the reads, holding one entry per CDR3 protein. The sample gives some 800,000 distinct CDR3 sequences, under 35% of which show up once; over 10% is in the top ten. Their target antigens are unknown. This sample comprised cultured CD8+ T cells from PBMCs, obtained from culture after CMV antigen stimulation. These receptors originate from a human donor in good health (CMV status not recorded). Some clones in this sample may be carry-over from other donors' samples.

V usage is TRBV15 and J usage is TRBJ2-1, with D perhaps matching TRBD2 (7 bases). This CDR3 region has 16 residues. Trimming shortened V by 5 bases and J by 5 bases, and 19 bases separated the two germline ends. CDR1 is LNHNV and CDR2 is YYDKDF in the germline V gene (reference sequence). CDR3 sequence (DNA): TGTGCCACCAGCTCAGGGGAGGGCGGACTTGACAATGAGCAGTTCTTC. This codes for CATSSGEGGLDNEQFF.

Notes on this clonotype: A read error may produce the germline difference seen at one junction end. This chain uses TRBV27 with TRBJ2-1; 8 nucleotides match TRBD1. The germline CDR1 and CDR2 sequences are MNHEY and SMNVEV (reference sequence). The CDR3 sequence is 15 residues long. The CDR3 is CTSTAGTGTYNEQFF. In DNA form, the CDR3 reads TGTACCAGCACCGCCGGGACAGGAACCTACAATGAGCAGTTCTTC.

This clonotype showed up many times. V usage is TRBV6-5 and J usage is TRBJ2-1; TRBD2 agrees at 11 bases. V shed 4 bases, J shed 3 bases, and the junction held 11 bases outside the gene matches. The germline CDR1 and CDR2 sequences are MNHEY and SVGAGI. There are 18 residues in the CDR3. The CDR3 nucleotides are TGTGCCAGCAGTTTGGCACTAGCGGGGGCCCACTACTACAATGAGCAGTTCTTC. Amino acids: CASSLALAGAHYYNEQFF.

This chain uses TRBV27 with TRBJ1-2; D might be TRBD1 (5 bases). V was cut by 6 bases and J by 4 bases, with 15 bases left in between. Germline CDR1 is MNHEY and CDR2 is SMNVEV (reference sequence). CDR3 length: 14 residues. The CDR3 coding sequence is TGTGCCAGCAGACAGGACGGAGTTCTCTATGGCTACACCTTC. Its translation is CASRQDGVLYGYTF.

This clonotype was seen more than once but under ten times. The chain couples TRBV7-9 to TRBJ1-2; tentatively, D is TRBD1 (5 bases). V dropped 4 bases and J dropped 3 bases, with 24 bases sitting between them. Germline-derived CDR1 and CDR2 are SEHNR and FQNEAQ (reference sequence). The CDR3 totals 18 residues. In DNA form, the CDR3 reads TGTGCCAGCAGCTCTAACTCCCGACCCACGGGGGGAGACTATGGCTACACCTTC. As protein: CASSSNSRPTGGDYGYTF.

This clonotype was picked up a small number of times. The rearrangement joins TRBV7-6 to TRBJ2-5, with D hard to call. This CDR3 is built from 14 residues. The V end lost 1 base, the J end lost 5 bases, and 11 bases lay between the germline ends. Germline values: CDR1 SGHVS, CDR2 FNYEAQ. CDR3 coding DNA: TGTGCCAGCAGCTTAGAGGTTACCTGGGAGACCCAGTACTTC. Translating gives CASSLEVTWETQYF. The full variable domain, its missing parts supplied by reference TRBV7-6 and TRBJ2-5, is GAGVSQSPRYKVTKRGQDVALRCDPISGHVSLYWYRQALGQGPEFLTYFNYEAQQDKSGLPNDRFSAERPEGSISTLTIQRTEQRDSAMYRCASSLEVTWETQYFGPGTRLLVL.

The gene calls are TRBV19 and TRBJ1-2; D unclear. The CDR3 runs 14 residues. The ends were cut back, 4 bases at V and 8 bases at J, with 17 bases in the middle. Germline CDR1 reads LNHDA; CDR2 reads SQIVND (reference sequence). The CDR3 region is CASSRREAKDGYTF. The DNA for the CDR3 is TGTGCCAGTAGTAGGAGGGAAGCGAAGGACGGCTACACCTTC.

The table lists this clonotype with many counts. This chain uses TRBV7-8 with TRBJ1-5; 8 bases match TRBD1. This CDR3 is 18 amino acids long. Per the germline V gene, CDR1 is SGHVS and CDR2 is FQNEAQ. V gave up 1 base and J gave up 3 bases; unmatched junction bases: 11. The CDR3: CASSLVGSRGPLNQPQHF. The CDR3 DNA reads TGTGCCAGCAGCTTAGTAGGGTCCAGGGGGCCCCTCAATCAGCCCCAGCATTTT.

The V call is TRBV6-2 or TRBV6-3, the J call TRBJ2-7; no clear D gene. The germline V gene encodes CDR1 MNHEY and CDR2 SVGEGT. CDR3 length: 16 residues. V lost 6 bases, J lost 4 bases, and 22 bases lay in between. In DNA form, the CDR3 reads TGTGCCAGCAGCCCGAGGATCTGGGCCGGGCCGTACGAGCAGTACGTC. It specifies CASSPRIWAGPYEQYV.